This T cell receptor (beta chain) was retrieved from a study of CD8 T cells in Susac syndrome. In this sample, this clonotype turned up a few times. Trimming took 1 base from V and 5 from J; bases not matched to a gene: 0. The CDR3 loop spans 14 amino acids. From germline, CDR1 is SEHNR and CDR2 FQNEAQ (reference sequence). The authors reverse transcribed about 0.5 to 1 ug RNA with random hexamers. TCRdb independently ran MiXCR on the immunoSEQ multiplex PCR reads; one entry per CDR3 protein. The repertoire consists of under 200,000 distinct CDR3 sequences, with about 94% occurring once and the leading ten covering around 0.1%.

The chain is built from TRBV7-9 and TRBJ2-1; the match to TRBD2 covers 9 bases. This receptor was identified in a human donor with Susac syndrome. The specimen was CD4+ T cells from PBMCs. CDR3 in DNA: TGTGCCAGCAGCTTAGGACTAGCGGACAATGAGCAGTTCTTC. As protein: CASSLGLADNEQFF.